One sample yielded the 25 T cell receptor beta chains listed below, sequenced in a study of T cells in Graves' hyperthyroidism and ophthalmopathy. The CDR3 regions of TCR beta were amplified from RNA transcripts. Initially, a first-round RT-PCR of the TCR CDR3 employed the HTBI primer set. One entry per CDR3 protein, called by TCRdb with MiXCR from the multiplex PCR reads. The data show approximately 600,000 distinct CDR3 sequences, around 15% seen once. What was sequenced was blood. Receptor source: a woman aged 25 to 39 with Graves' hyperthyroidism.

This clonotype was found many times. The chain links TRBV12-3 or TRBV12-4 to TRBJ2-7; 13 nucleotides match TRBD2. With 3 bases clipped from V and 0 bases from J, the junction kept 5 bases outside the gene matches. The CDR3 consists of 17 residues. The CDR3 nucleotides are TGTGCCAGCAGTTTTGGGACTAGCGGGGCCAGCTCCTACGAGCAGTACTTC. Translating gives CASSFGTSGASSYEQYF.

This clonotype has a count of ten or more. V is TRBV28 and J is TRBJ2-4; D is uncertain. V was cut by 1 base and J by 6 bases, with 4 bases left in between. The CDR3 length is 12 residues. Looked up from germline, CDR1 is MDHEN and CDR2 is SYDVKM. The CDR3 sequence is CASSLFGNIQYF. CDR3 nucleotides: TGTGCCAGCAGTTTATTCGGAAACATTCAGTACTTC.

This clonotype was detected once. This chain joins TRBV27 and TRBJ2-7; TRBD1 agrees at 7 bases. The CDR3 contains 14 residues. The germline gives CDR1 MNHEY, CDR2 SMNVEV (reference sequence). V shed 3 bases and J 3 bases; nucleotides not matched to a gene: 5. In DNA form, the CDR3 reads TGTGCCAGCAGTTTGGCAGGGGGTTACTACGAGCAGTACTTC. It is translated as CASSLAGGYYEQYF.

As concerns this clonotype: This may be a read error, as it is one base from a much larger clone. The gene calls are TRBV2 and TRBJ2-3; D is possibly TRBD2 (5 bases). CDR3 length equals 12 residues. CDR1 SNHLY and CDR2 FYNNEI come from the germline V gene. The CDR3, as DNA: TGTACCAACTCGAGGGAGTTGGATACGCAGTATTTT. This gives the protein CTNSRELDTQYF.

The table lists this clonotype with many counts. CDR3 coding DNA: TGCAGTGCTAGAGAGGGGATAATATACTACGAGCAGTACTTC. Amino acids: CSAREGIIYYEQYF. The rearrangement links TRBV20-1 to TRBJ2-7; D gene unclear. CDR1 DFQATT and CDR2 SNEGSKA come from the germline V gene (reference sequence). Trimming shortened V by 0 bases and J by 3 bases, and 12 bases separated the two germline ends. This CDR3 has 14 residues.

This clonotype was detected a few times. The chain uses TRBV5-6 and TRBJ2-5; D may be TRBD1 (5 bases). Between the trimmed V and J ends, which lost 2 bases and 1 base, there was a span of 12 bases. The CDR3 runs to 15 residues. The germline V gene encodes CDR1 SGHDT and CDR2 YYEEEE. The CDR3 DNA sequence: TGTGCCAGCAGCTTTGAGGCAGGGATCCAAGAGACCCAGTACTTC. This codes for CASSFEAGIQETQYF.

CDR3: CASRGNRGNTGELFF. The CDR3 nucleotides are TGTGCCAGCAGGGGAAACAGGGGGAACACCGGGGAGCTGTTTTTT. V gene TRBV7-9 combines with J gene TRBJ2-2; 7 bases are shared with TRBD1. V shed 6 bases, J shed 1 base, and the junction held 5 bases outside the gene matches. This CDR3 is 15 amino acids long. Germline V gene lookup returns CDR1 SEHNR and CDR2 FQNEAQ (reference sequence).

This clonotype showed up many times. The genes are TRBV19 and TRBJ1-1; D not resolved. CDR1 is LNHDA and CDR2 is SQIVND in the germline V gene (reference sequence). V lost 11 bases and J 1 base, leaving 11 bases between the germline ends. This CDR3 spans 12 amino acids. CDR3 sequence: CASKRENTEAFF. CDR3 sequence (DNA): TGTGCCTCAAAACGGGAGAACACTGAAGCTTTCTTT. Supplemented by reference TRBV19 and TRBJ1-1, the full variable domain reads DGGITQSPKYLFRKEGQNVTLSCEQNLNHDAMYWYRQDPGQGLRLIYYSQIVNDFQKGDIAEGYSVSREKKESFPLTVTSAQKNPTAFYLCASKRENTEAFFGQGTRLTVV.

The chain links TRBV30 to TRBJ1-4; 8 bases map to TRBD1. The CDR3 loop spans 13 amino acids. With V trimmed by 4 bases and J by 4 bases, 2 bases remained unmatched. Germline loops: CDR1 GTSNPN, CDR2 SVGIG (reference sequence). DNA for the CDR3: TGTGCCTGGACAGGGGGCGGTAATGAAAAACTGTTTTTT. Translated, it gives CAWTGGGNEKLFF.

This clonotype was seen a handful of times. This CDR3 reads CAWQTSGMGETQYF. In nucleotides, the CDR3 is TGTGCCTGGCAGACTAGCGGGATGGGGGAGACCCAGTACTTC. The chain links TRBV30 to TRBJ2-5, with 11 nucleotides matching TRBD2. Germline CDR1 GTSNPN, CDR2 SVGIG (reference sequence). The V and J ends lost 5 bases and 5 bases, in that order; junction bases with no gene match: 7. The CDR3 consists of 14 residues.

At least ten counts were recorded for this clonotype. The chain is built from TRBV18 and TRBJ1-5; D is uncertain. Germline V CDR1 and CDR2: KGHSH, LQKENI. The CDR3 covers 13 residues. Trimming shortened V by 4 bases and J by 1 base, and 5 bases separated the two germline ends. The DNA of the CDR3 is TGTGCCAGCTCACTGGCCAGCAATCAGCCCCAGCATTTT. Translated, it gives CASSLASNQPQHF.

This chain joins TRBV7-9 and TRBJ1-1, with a weak D call TRBD1 (5 bases). The CDR3 runs to 18 residues. The ends were cut back, 1 base at V and 3 bases at J, with 21 bases in the middle. The germline V gene encodes CDR1 SEHNR and CDR2 FQNEAQ (reference sequence). CDR3 residues: CASSLGSYYGVGDTEAFF. CDR3 nucleotide sequence: TGTGCCAGCAGCTTAGGATCGTATTACGGGGTGGGGGACACTGAAGCTTTCTTT.

Only a few counts were recorded for this clonotype. This chain joins TRBV15 and TRBJ2-7, with TRBD2 as a possible D gene (5 bases). Germline V gives CDR1 LNHNV, CDR2 YYDKDF (reference sequence). The CDR3 length is 16 residues. The V gene lost 0 bases and the J gene lost 6 bases, with 18 bases spanning the gap. Here the CDR3 DNA reads TGTGCCACCAGCAGAGATCAAGCGGACCTAATGGCCGAGCAGTACTTC. It yields the protein CATSRDQADLMAEQYF.

Turning to this clonotype: One end of the junction fails to match germline, which may point to a read error. This chain joins TRBV11-2 and TRBJ2-2; TRBD2 aligns across 10 bases. Germline V gene data show CDR1 as SGHAT and CDR2 as FQNNGV. CDR3 length equals 14 residues. The CDR3 bases are TGTGTCAGCAGCCCCACTAGCGGGGCCGGGGAGCTGTTTTTT. It is translated as CVSSPTSGAGELFF. Full variable domain (outside the CDR3, taken from reference TRBV11-2 and TRBJ2-2): EAGVAQSPRYKIIEKRQSVAFWCNPISGHATLYWYQQILGQGPKLLIQFQNNGVVDDSQLPKDRFSAERLKGVDSTLKIQPAKLEDSAVYLCVSSPTSGAGELFFGEGSRLTVL.

This clonotype was observed many times. This chain joins TRBV20-1 and TRBJ2-1; 11 bases fit TRBD2. The V gene's germline CDR1 is DFQATT and CDR2 SNEGSKA (reference sequence). V gave up 2 bases and J gave up 0 bases; unmatched junction bases: 3. This CDR3 has 16 amino acids. For the CDR3, the DNA is TGCAGTGCTAGAACGGGACTAGCGGACTCCTACAATGAGCAGTTCTTC. It is translated as CSARTGLADSYNEQFF.

The V gene is TRBV2, the J gene TRBJ2-3, with D possibly TRBD2 on 6 matching bases. This CDR3 spans 13 amino acids. V was trimmed by 11 bases and J by 0 bases, leaving 12 bases between them. Per the germline V gene, CDR1 is SNHLY and CDR2 is FYNNEI. CDR3 residues: CAGTVDSTDTQYF. The CDR3 DNA follows: TGTGCCGGGACTGTTGATAGCACAGATACGCAGTATTTT.

This clonotype has just a few counts. The rearrangement links TRBV3-1 to TRBJ2-1; 10 bases agree with TRBD1. CDR1 LGHDT and CDR2 YNNKEL come from the germline V gene (reference sequence). J was trimmed by 4 bases and V by 6 bases; bases with no gene match: 6. The CDR3 totals 15 residues. DNA for the CDR3: TGTGCCAGCAGACCAAGACAGGGGGCTTACAATGAGCAGTTCTTC. Protein sequence: CASRPRQGAYNEQFF.

As regards this clonotype: Given a much more abundant clone one base away, this may be a read error. The rearrangement uses TRBV12-3 or TRBV12-4 and TRBJ2-1; D is possibly TRBD2 (5 bases). This CDR3 is built from 15 residues. Trimming took off 3 bases at V and 6 bases at J, with 15 bases between the two ends. In DNA form, the CDR3 reads TGTGCCAGCAGTTTTGTAGGGAGAGGCCCCAATGAGCAGTTCTTC. Amino acids: CASSFVGRGPNEQFF.

This clonotype was seen a handful of times. The CDR3 loop reads CASSLFGRTGPSYNSPLHF. CDR3 bases: TGTGCCAGCAGCTTATTCGGTCGGACAGGTCCCTCCTATAATTCACCCCTCCACTTT. The J gene is TRBJ1-6, the V gene TRBV7-6; 7 positions match TRBD1. Germline CDR1 and CDR2: SGHVS and FNYEAQ. The CDR3 has 19 residues. The V segment lost 2 bases and the J segment 0 bases; nucleotides outside the gene matches: 10.

This clonotype has more than one count but fewer than ten. J is TRBJ1-3 and V is TRBV18, with no clear D. The germline CDR1 and CDR2 sequences are KGHSH and LQKENI. V shed 1 base and J shed 0 bases, with 10 bases lying between them. This CDR3 region has 16 residues. This chain's CDR3 is CASSPRHGYSGNTIYF. Here the CDR3 DNA reads TGTGCCAGCTCACCACGGCACGGCTACTCTGGAAACACCATATATTTT.

This clonotype was seen ten or more times. The genes are TRBV6-1 and TRBJ1-5; 9 bases agree with TRBD1. This CDR3 has 15 residues. Trimming cost V 3 bases and J 7 bases; bases outside gene matches: 7. Per germline, CDR1 MNHNS and CDR2 SASEGT. The CDR3 is CASSDGQGRTQPQHF. DNA for the CDR3: TGTGCCAGCAGTGATGGACAGGGGAGGACCCAGCCCCAGCATTTT.

In this sample, this clonotype turned up many times. The rearrangement uses TRBV2 and TRBJ1-4, with a tentative D call TRBD1 (6 bases). The V and J ends lost 3 bases and 5 bases respectively, with 13 bases between them. CDR3 size: 15 residues. Germline V gives CDR1 SNHLY, CDR2 FYNNEI. CDR3 loop: CASSETGARNEKLFF. For the CDR3, the DNA is TGTGCCAGCAGTGAGACGGGGGCGCGGAATGAAAAACTGTTTTTT.

Notes on this clonotype: A much larger clone differs by one base, so this may be a read error. This sequence joins TRBV11-3 and TRBJ2-1; 10 positions match TRBD2. The CDR3 is 17 amino acids. CDR1 and CDR2 from the germline V gene are SGHNT and YENEEA. The DNA for the CDR3 is TGTGCCAGCAGCCAACGAAGGACTAGCGGCTCCTACAATGGGCAGTTCTTC. Protein product: CASSQRRTSGSYNGQFF. Full variable domain (rest looked up from reference TRBV11-3 and TRBJ2-1): EAGVVQSPRYKIIEKKQPVAFWCNPISGHNTLYWYLQNLGQGPELLIRYENEEAVDDSQLPKDRFSAERLKGVDSTLKIQPAELGDSAVYLCASSQRRTSGSYNGQFFGPGTRLTVL.

This clonotype occurred many times. The chain is built from TRBV7-9 and TRBJ2-1; 14 bases align to TRBD2. Germline CDR1 reads SEHNR; CDR2 reads FQNEAQ (reference sequence). The CDR3 contains 18 residues. Trimming at V came to 4 bases and at J to 0 bases, leaving 5 bases not matched to a gene. DNA of the CDR3: TGTGCCAGCAGCTCAGGACTAGCGGGAGGCCCCTCCTACAATGAGCAGTTCTTC. It is translated as CASSSGLAGGPSYNEQFF.

Many counts were recorded for this clonotype. The chain links TRBV7-9 to TRBJ2-7; TRBD1 matches at 8 bases. The V gene end was trimmed by 4 bases and the J gene end by 3 bases; junction bases not matched to a gene: 8. From germline, CDR1 is SEHNR and CDR2 FQNEAQ (reference sequence). This CDR3 comprises 15 residues. In DNA form, the CDR3 reads TGTGCCAGCAGCTCGTCCGGGACAGGAAACTACGAGCAGTACTTC. Protein: CASSSSGTGNYEQYF. Variable domain in full (rest from reference TRBV7-9 and TRBJ2-7): DTGVSQNPRHKITKRGQNVTFRCDPISEHNRLYWYRQTLGQGPEFLTYFQNEAQLEKSRLLSDRFSAERPKGSFSTLEIQRTEQGDSAMYLCASSSSGTGNYEQYFGPGTRLTVT.